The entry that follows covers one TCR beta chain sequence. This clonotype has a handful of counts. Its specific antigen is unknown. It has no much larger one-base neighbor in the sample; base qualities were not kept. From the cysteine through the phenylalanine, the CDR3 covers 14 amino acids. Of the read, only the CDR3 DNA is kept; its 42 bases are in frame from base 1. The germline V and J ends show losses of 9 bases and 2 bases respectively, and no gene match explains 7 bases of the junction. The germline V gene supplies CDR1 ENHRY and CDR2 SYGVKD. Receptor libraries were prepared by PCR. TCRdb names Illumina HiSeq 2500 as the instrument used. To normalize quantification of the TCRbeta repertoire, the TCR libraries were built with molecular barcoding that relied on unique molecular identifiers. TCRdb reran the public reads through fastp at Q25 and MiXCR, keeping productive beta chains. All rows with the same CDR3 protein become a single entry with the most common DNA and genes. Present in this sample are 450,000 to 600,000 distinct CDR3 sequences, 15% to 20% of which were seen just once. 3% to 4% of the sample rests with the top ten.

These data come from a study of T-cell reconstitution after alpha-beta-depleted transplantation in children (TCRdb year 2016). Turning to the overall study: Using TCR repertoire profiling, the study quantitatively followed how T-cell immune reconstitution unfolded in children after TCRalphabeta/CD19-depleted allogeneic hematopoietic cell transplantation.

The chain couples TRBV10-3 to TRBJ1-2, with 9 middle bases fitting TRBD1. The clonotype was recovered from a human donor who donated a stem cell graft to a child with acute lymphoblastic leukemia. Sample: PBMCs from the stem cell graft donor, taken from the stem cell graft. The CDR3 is CAIPGTGINYGYTF. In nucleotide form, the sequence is TGTGCCATTCCCGGGACAGGGATAAACTATGGCTACACCTTC.